The 3 T cell receptor beta chains below come from one sample, sequenced in a study of blood T cells in healthy people across ages (dated by TCRdb to between 2014 and 2017). The receptor library was made with 5' RACE. The data were produced on an Illumina HiSeq 2500. A second PCR of roughly 7 to 11 cycles was performed with a sample-barcoded 5' primer and a J-beta primer mix. The public reads were run again by TCRdb, first through fastp at Q25 and then through MiXCR, and only productive beta chains were kept. CDR3 protein duplicates are merged, each entry listing the most common genes and DNA. This sample lists a few hundred thousand distinct CDR3 sequences; 45% to 65% were detected once. 45% to 60% of the sample is in the top ten clones. The sequencing input was blood. The receptors shown here come from a man aged 55-75 years in good health.

This clonotype was recorded a few times. The J gene is TRBJ1-2, the V gene TRBV3-1, with a weak D call TRBD1 (6 bases). Germline V gene lookup returns CDR1 LGHDT and CDR2 YNNKEL (reference sequence). V was clipped by 4 bases and J by 8 bases, with 8 bases between them. The CDR3 runs to 11 residues. This chain's CDR3 is CASSRGGGYTF. CDR3 nucleotide sequence: TGTGCCAGCAGCCGAGGGGGGGGCTACACCTTC.

The genes are TRBV29-1 and TRBJ2-5; 7 bases match TRBD1. The CDR3 loop spans 14 amino acids. CDR1 SQVTM and CDR2 ANQGSEA come from the germline V gene. With V trimmed by 5 bases and J by 1 base, 7 bases remained unmatched. Written as DNA, the CDR3 is TGCAGCGTTCTTGCGCCAGGGGGCCAAGAGACCCAGTACTTC. Translating gives CSVLAPGGQETQYF.

As DNA, the CDR3 is TGTGCCAGCAGCTTAGGATCCCTGGGGGCGTCGGGGGAGCAGTTCTTC. This codes for CASSLGSLGASGEQFF. V is TRBV7-6 and J is TRBJ2-1, with a possible D match to TRBD1 (6 bases). Per germline, CDR1 SGHVS and CDR2 FNYEAQ. The V gene lost 1 base and the J gene lost 10 bases, with 20 bases spanning the gap. The CDR3 spans 16 residues.